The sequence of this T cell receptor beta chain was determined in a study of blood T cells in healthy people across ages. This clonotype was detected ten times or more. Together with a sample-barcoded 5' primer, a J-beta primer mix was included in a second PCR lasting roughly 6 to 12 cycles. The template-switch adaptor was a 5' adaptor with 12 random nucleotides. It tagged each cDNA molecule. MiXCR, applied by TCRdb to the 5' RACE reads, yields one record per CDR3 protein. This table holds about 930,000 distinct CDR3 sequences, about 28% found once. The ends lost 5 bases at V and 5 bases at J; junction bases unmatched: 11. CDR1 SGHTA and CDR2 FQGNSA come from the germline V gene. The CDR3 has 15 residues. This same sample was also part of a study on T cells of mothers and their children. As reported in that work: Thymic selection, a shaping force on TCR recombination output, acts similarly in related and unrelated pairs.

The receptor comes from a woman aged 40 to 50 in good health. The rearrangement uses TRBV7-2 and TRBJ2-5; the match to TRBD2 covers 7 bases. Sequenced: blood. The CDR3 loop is CASSVPTSLSETQYF. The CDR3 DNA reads TGTGCCAGCAGCGTACCGACTAGCTTGTCGGAGACCCAGTACTTC.